The 27 T cell receptor beta chains given below trace back to one sample, sequenced in a study of response to subunit inactivated influenza vaccine. MiXCR, run by TCRdb on the RT-PCR reads, gives a single entry per CDR3 protein. There are about 160,000 distinct CDR3 sequences in the sample; 11% occur only once, and 9.5% to 15% lies in the top ten. This specimen was non-naive T cells sorted from PBMCs, taken 45 days after vaccination. Receptor source: a man aged 50-60 years who received an inactivated influenza vaccine.

Regarding this clonotype: At one of its ends the junction is not consistent with the germline gene, which may arise from a read error. CDR3 residues: CASSEGQGFSGANVLTF. The CDR3 DNA follows: TGTGCCAGCAGTGAGGGACAAGGCTTTTCTGGGGCCAACGTCCTGACTTTT. This chain uses TRBV6-1 with TRBJ2-6, with D maybe TRBD1 (6 bases). This CDR3 has 17 amino acids. CDR1 is MNHNS, CDR2 SASEGT, per germline.

The V gene is TRBV6-2 or TRBV6-3, the J gene TRBJ2-1; D gene uncertain. The CDR3 is 11 residues long. The V gene's germline CDR1 is MNHEY and CDR2 SVGEGT. Trimming shortened V by 5 bases and J by 8 bases, and 7 bases separated the two germline ends. Here the CDR3 reads CASSPLHEQFF. CDR3 sequence (DNA): TGTGCCAGCAGTCCCCTCCATGAGCAGTTCTTC.

The V and J genes are TRBV20-1 and TRBJ1-1; D gene unclear. V lost 6 bases to trimming and J lost 1 base, with 9 bases between them. Germline V gives CDR1 DFQATT, CDR2 SNEGSKA (reference sequence). This CDR3 region has 12 residues. Here the CDR3 DNA reads TGCAGTGCATTAGGGCCGAACACTGAAGCTTTCTTT. Translating it yields CSALGPNTEAFF.

The V call is TRBV3-1, the J call TRBJ2-7, with D hard to call. Trimming cost V 0 bases and J 3 bases, with 9 bases left between them. Germline V gene lookup returns CDR1 LGHDT and CDR2 YNNKEL (reference sequence). There are 14 residues in the CDR3. The CDR3 here is CASSQDVNSYEQYF. The CDR3 nucleotides read TGTGCCAGCAGCCAAGATGTCAACAGCTACGAGCAGTACTTC.

The chain employs TRBV20-1 and TRBJ2-3; no firm D call. In germline, CDR1 is DFQATT, CDR2 SNEGSKA (reference sequence). With 5 bases removed from V and 1 base from J, the gap between germline ends came to 10 bases. This CDR3 is built from 13 residues. CDR3 region: CSASAGGTDTQYF. CDR3 nucleotide sequence: TGCAGTGCTTCGGCAGGAGGCACAGATACGCAGTATTTT.

This clonotype was found a few times. DNA of the CDR3: TGTGCCAGCAGCCAAGTCGGGACAGGGTTAGAAAAACTGTTTTTT. Residues: CASSQVGTGLEKLFF. J is TRBJ1-4 and V is TRBV4-2; 9 positions agree with TRBD1. The germline gives CDR1 LGHNA, CDR2 YNFKEQ. This CDR3 is built from 15 residues. The junction had 5 bases not matched to a gene; V was cut back by 1 base and J by 8 bases.

There are many counts of this clonotype. The chain couples TRBV29-1 to TRBJ1-1, with TRBD1 as a possible D gene (6 bases). CDR3 length: 14 residues. V lost 5 bases and J 6 bases, leaving 19 bases between the germline ends. Germline lookup yields CDR1 SQVTM and CDR2 ANQGSEA. The CDR3 is CSVSYRALGSEAFF. The CDR3 DNA is TGCAGCGTTTCTTACAGGGCTTTAGGCTCTGAAGCTTTCTTT.

This clonotype has more than one count but fewer than ten. This chain uses TRBV28 with TRBJ1-5; D is perhaps TRBD1 (5 bases). The CDR3 loop spans 17 amino acids. The V end was cut by 4 bases, the J end by 0 bases, with 16 bases between. Per germline, CDR1 MDHEN and CDR2 SYDVKM. The CDR3 coding sequence is TGTGCCAGCAGTTCGGTCGGGGACTTATATAGCAATCAGCCCCAGCATTTT. It specifies CASSSVGDLYSNQPQHF.

There are a few counts of this clonotype. Since a much larger clone is just one base distant, this may be a read error. This sequence joins TRBV27 and TRBJ2-5; no firm D call. Trimming cost V 0 bases and J 5 bases, with 7 bases left between them. This CDR3 has 13 amino acids. The germline V gene has CDR1 MNHEY and CDR2 SMNVEV (reference sequence). CDR3 coding DNA: TGTGCCAGCAGTTTATCGGCAAGGGAGACCCAGTACTTC. Protein sequence: CASSLSARETQYF.

This clonotype was found a few times. The chain carries TRBV11-3 and TRBJ2-1, with D perhaps matching TRBD1 (5 bases). The V gene's germline CDR1 is SGHNT and CDR2 YENEEA. V lost 5 bases and J lost 7, with 12 bases in between. CDR3 size: 13 residues. CDR3 in DNA: TGTGCCAGCAGCACAGGCCCTCAGAATGAGCAGTTCTTC. Its protein is CASSTGPQNEQFF. Full variable domain (remainder filled in from reference TRBV11-3 and TRBJ2-1): EAGVVQSPRYKIIEKKQPVAFWCNPISGHNTLYWYLQNLGQGPELLIRYENEEAVDDSQLPKDRFSAERLKGVDSTLKIQPAELGDSAVYLCASSTGPQNEQFFGPGTRLTVL.

The chain links TRBV6-2 or TRBV6-3 to TRBJ2-1; D is unclear. V lost 2 bases, J lost 3 bases, and 14 bases lay in between. Germline loops: CDR1 MNHEY, CDR2 SVGEGT. This CDR3 is built from 16 residues. Here the CDR3 reads CASSYPSFSYYNEQFF. In DNA form, the CDR3 reads TGTGCCAGCAGTTACCCCAGCTTCTCCTACTACAATGAGCAGTTCTTC.

CDR3 region: CSVGGTSGIFADTQYF. CDR3 DNA sequence: TGCAGCGTTGGAGGGACTAGCGGGATCTTTGCAGATACGCAGTATTTT. This sequence joins TRBV29-1 and TRBJ2-3; 13 bases map to TRBD2. J lost 4 bases, V lost 4 bases, and 8 bases had no gene match. The germline gives CDR1 SQVTM, CDR2 ANQGSEA. There are 16 residues in the CDR3.

This clonotype was recorded many times. The chain has TRBV3-1 and TRBJ1-2, with D perhaps matching TRBD1 (6 bases). CDR1 and CDR2 (germline): LGHDT, YNNKEL (reference sequence). V lost 5 bases and J 8 bases, leaving 18 bases between the germline ends. The CDR3 consists of 14 residues. The CDR3 loop is CASSYPRGGGGYTF. The CDR3 DNA sequence: TGTGCCAGCAGCTACCCTCGAGGGGGAGGCGGCTACACCTTC.

This clonotype was detected a few times. V is TRBV6-1 and J is TRBJ1-1, with TRBD1 matching 10 bases. The CDR3 is made up of 14 amino acids. Trimming took 5 bases from V and 4 from J; bases not matched to a gene: 4. Germline loops: CDR1 MNHNS, CDR2 SASEGT. The CDR3 DNA is TGTGCCAGCAGTACACGGACAGGGGGCACTGAAGCTTTCTTT. Translating gives CASSTRTGGTEAFF.

This clonotype was recorded many times. The chain joins TRBV20-1 to TRBJ2-7; maybe TRBD1 (5 bases). This CDR3 contains 14 residues. Germline CDR1 is DFQATT and CDR2 is SNEGSKA (reference sequence). Trimming removed 6 bases at V and 2 bases at J, with 17 bases between. CDR3 DNA sequence: TGCAGTGCCGTAAAACAGGTACCCACCTACGAGCAGTACTTC. Its protein is CSAVKQVPTYEQYF.

This clonotype turned up a few times. The DNA of the CDR3 is TGCGCCAGCAGCTATCGACTGGGGGGTGGCACCGGGGAGCTGTTTTTT. Its protein is CASSYRLGGGTGELFF. V and J are TRBV5-1 and TRBJ2-2; D possibly corresponds to TRBD2 (6 bases). Germline V lookup: CDR1 SGHRS, CDR2 YFSETQ. V lost 3 bases and J 4 bases, leaving 16 bases between the germline ends. CDR3 length equals 16 residues.

This chain connects TRBV7-9 to TRBJ2-7, with TRBD2 matching 7 bases. The CDR3 runs to 14 residues. V was pared by 7 bases and J by 6 bases, with 12 bases of the junction left unmatched. Germline-derived CDR1 and CDR2 are SEHNR and FQNEAQ (reference sequence). The CDR3 DNA reads TGTGCCAGCACTCGACTAGCAGGTGTCCCCGAGCAGTACTTC. This encodes CASTRLAGVPEQYF.

The chain is built from TRBV7-2 and TRBJ2-5; 8 nucleotides match TRBD2. CDR1 is SGHTA and CDR2 is FQGNSA in the germline V gene. Unmatched junction bases numbered 15, after V lost 4 bases and J lost 5 bases. The CDR3 loop spans 17 amino acids. The CDR3 DNA sequence: TGTGCCAGCAGCTGGGGAGCCGGGACTAGAATTATGGAGACCCAGTACTTC. Its translation is CASSWGAGTRIMETQYF.

V and J are TRBV11-2 and TRBJ2-4; D not resolved. The CDR3 is 18 residues long. Trimming cost V 4 bases and J 8 bases, with 27 bases left between them. The V gene's germline CDR1 is SGHAT and CDR2 FQNNGV. CDR3: CASSSGPYGSRHLDIQYF. The CDR3 coding sequence is TGTGCCAGCAGCTCTGGCCCTTATGGGTCACGCCACTTGGACATTCAGTACTTC. Looking up the rest from reference TRBV11-2 and TRBJ2-4 gives the full variable domain: EAGVAQSPRYKIIEKRQSVAFWCNPISGHATLYWYQQILGQGPKLLIQFQNNGVVDDSQLPKDRFSAERLKGVDSTLKIQPAKLEDSAVYLCASSSGPYGSRHLDIQYFGAGTRLSVL.

The table lists this clonotype with a few counts. The rearrangement joins TRBV13 to TRBJ2-3; 7 nucleotides line up with TRBD1. Germline V lookup: CDR1 PRHDT, CDR2 FYEKMQ (reference sequence). The length of the CDR3 is 15 residues. The junction had 3 bases not matched to a gene; V was cut back by 3 bases and J by 0 bases. In DNA, the CDR3 is TGTGCCAGCAGCTTGGGACAGCCTAGCACAGATACGCAGTATTTT. It is translated as CASSLGQPSTDTQYF.

This clonotype was counted ten times or more. CDR3 loop: CASRPGTMSSYNEQFF. CDR3 DNA: TGTGCCAGCAGACCCGGGACCATGAGCTCCTACAATGAGCAGTTCTTC. The chain recombines TRBV7-2 with TRBJ2-1; TRBD1 or TRBD2 may be the D gene (5 bases each). The V end lost 6 bases, the J end lost 0 bases, and 15 bases lay between the germline ends. The CDR3 length is 16 residues. CDR1 and CDR2 from the germline V gene are SGHTA and FQGNSA. Full variable domain (remainder filled in from reference TRBV7-2 and TRBJ2-1): GAGVSQSPSNKVTEKGKDVELRCDPISGHTALYWYRQSLGQGLEFLIYFQGNSAPDKSGLPSDRFSAERTGGSVSTLTIQRTQQEDSAVYLCASRPGTMSSYNEQFFGPGTRLTVL.

This clonotype was observed at least ten times. J is TRBJ2-5 and V is TRBV20-1; TRBD2 agrees at 12 bases. The CDR3 spans 15 residues. The V segment lost 6 bases and the J segment 5 bases; nucleotides outside the gene matches: 10. Germline loops: CDR1 DFQATT, CDR2 SNEGSKA (reference sequence). The CDR3 loop is CSAQGLAGTRETQYF. The CDR3, as DNA: TGCAGTGCCCAAGGACTAGCGGGGACGCGGGAGACCCAGTACTTC.

In this sample, this clonotype turned up many times. The chain employs TRBV12-3 or TRBV12-4 and TRBJ2-1; D may be TRBD1 (6 bases). There are 11 residues in the CDR3. Between the trimmed V and J ends, which lost 8 bases and 9 bases, there was a span of 11 bases. The chain's CDR3 is CASGTGREQFF. Written as DNA, the CDR3 is TGTGCCAGCGGTACAGGGCGTGAGCAGTTCTTC.

The rearrangement joins TRBV5-6 to TRBJ2-1; no clear D. The length of the CDR3 is 11 residues. Trimming cost V 1 base and J 9 bases, with 5 bases left between them. Germline V gene lookup returns CDR1 SGHDT and CDR2 YYEEEE. CDR3 region: CASSLLVEQFF. The CDR3 DNA sequence: TGTGCCAGCAGCTTGTTGGTTGAGCAGTTCTTC.

The genes are TRBV7-8 and TRBJ2-7; TRBD2 matches 8 bases. V was clipped by 5 bases and J by 6 bases; unmatched bases: 15. The CDR3 is 16 amino acids. The V gene's germline CDR1 is SGHVS and CDR2 FQNEAQ. CDR3 sequence: CASSILTGRALSEQYF. CDR3 nucleotides: TGTGCCAGCAGCATCCTTACCGGGAGGGCCCTCTCCGAGCAGTACTTC.

This clonotype has only a few counts. The chain employs TRBV2 and TRBJ2-2; 8 bases line up with TRBD2. The CDR3 loop spans 15 amino acids. Per germline, CDR1 SNHLY and CDR2 FYNNEI. The trim removed 2 bases at V and 4 bases at J, leaving 3 bases unmatched. The CDR3 bases are TGTGCCAGCAGTGAAATCGCGGGAGGCACCGGGGAGCTGTTTTTT. This encodes CASSEIAGGTGELFF.

Only a few counts were recorded for this clonotype. This rearrangement joins TRBV18 to TRBJ1-6, with a weak D call TRBD1 (6 bases). V was shortened by 4 bases and J by 9 bases, with 22 bases between the two germline ends. The length of the CDR3 is 17 residues. Germline assignment: CDR1 KGHSH and CDR2 LQKENI. This chain's CDR3 is CASSREQGADAGSPLHF. In nucleotides, the CDR3 is TGTGCCAGCTCACGGGAACAGGGAGCCGACGCGGGTTCACCCCTCCACTTT.